The following is a T cell receptor (beta chain) sequence with its context. The CDR3 is 13 amino acids. Germline CDR1 reads SGHAT; CDR2 reads FQNNGV. The V end was cut by 5 bases, the J end by 9 bases, with 16 bases between. Method: immunoSEQ multiplex PCR; TCRdb's copy keeps in-frame clones and lacks some. This table has about 140,000 clones, less than 95% appearing once. The data were obtained in a study of OX40 agonist ivuxolimab in advanced cancers. This TCR was recovered from an adult with an advanced solid tumor such as melanoma, head and neck, liver or kidney cancer. The gene calls are TRBV11-2 and TRBJ2-5; maybe TRBD2 (5 bases). This sample comprised CD4+ or CD8+ T cells sorted from blood, obtained in a trial of the OX40 agonist ivuxolimab. CDR3 in amino acids: CASSPEWGAAQYF. CDR3 coding DNA: TGTGCCAGCAGCCCCGAATGGGGAGCGGCCCAGTACTTC.